The present T cell receptor beta chain was sequenced within a study of T cells after yellow fever vaccination. Study-wide context: SMART-Seq v4 Ultra Low Input handled preparation of low-cell-number fractions.

General study points: Reappearing after the booster were most of the clones from primary vaccination (approximately 96% CD4, approximately 89% CD8). Clonotypes shared by both compartments, CD4 and CD8, made up a small share.

The germline V gene encodes CDR1 SQVTM and CDR2 ANQGSEA. This CDR3 is built from 13 residues. Trimming removed 4 bases at V and 0 bases at J, with 6 bases between. TCR cDNA was made by 5'RACE template switching, adding a universal primer site and UMIs. MiXCR, run by TCRdb on the 5' RACE reads, gives a single entry per CDR3 protein. The table has 100,000 to 150,000 distinct CDR3 sequences, roughly 10% seen once. About this clonotype itself: Antigen unknown.

The specimen comprised CD8+ T cells sorted from PBMCs, sampled on the day of the yellow fever booster vaccination. The rearrangement uses TRBV29-1 and TRBJ2-2; D unresolved. This receptor was identified in a man aged 18 to 35 who received the YFV17D yellow fever vaccine. The CDR3 loop reads CSVALANTGELFF. As DNA, the CDR3 is TGCAGCGTTGCCCTAGCGAACACCGGGGAGCTGTTTTTT.